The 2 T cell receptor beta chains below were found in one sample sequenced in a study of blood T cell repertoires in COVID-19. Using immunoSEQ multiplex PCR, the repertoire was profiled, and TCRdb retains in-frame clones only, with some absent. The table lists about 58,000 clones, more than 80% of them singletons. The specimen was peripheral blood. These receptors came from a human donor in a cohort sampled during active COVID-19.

In DNA, the CDR3 is TGTGCCAGCACTCCGACAGTCTCAACTAATGAAAAACTGTTTTTT. Amino acids: CASTPTVSTNEKLFF. The rearrangement joins TRBV3-1 (or the pseudogene TRBV3-2) to TRBJ1-4; possibly TRBD1 for D (5 bases). CDR3 size: 15 residues. In germline, CDR1 is LGHDT, CDR2 YNNKEL (reference sequence). Trimming cost V 7 bases and J 0 bases, with 12 bases left between them.

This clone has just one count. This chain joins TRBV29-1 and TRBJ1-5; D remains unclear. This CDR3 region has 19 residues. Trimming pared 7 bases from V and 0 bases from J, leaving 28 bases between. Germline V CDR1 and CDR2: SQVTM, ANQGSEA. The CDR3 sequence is CSAEGPQCRPGDSNQPQHF. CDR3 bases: TGCAGCGCCGAAGGCCCTCAGTGTCGGCCCGGGGATAGCAATCAGCCCCAGCATTTT.